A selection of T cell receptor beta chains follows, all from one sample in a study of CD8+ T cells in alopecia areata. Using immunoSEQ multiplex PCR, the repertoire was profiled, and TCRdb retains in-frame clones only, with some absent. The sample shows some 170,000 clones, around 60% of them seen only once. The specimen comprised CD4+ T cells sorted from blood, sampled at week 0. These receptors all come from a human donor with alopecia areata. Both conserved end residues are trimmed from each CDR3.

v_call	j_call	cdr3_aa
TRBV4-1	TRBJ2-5	ASSQNHLAGGEETQY
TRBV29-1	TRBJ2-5	SVVQGPPETQY
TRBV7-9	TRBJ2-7	ASSLGRDSYEQY
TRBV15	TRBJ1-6	ATSTRQSNSPLH
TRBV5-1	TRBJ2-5	ASMSSTGAYQETQY
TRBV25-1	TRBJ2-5	ASSAGRPETQY
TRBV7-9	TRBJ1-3	ASSLIRSGNTIY
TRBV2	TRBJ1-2	ASSVARDYGYT
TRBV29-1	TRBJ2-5	SVGRTGAQY
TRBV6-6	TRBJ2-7	ASSSGTGVNEQY